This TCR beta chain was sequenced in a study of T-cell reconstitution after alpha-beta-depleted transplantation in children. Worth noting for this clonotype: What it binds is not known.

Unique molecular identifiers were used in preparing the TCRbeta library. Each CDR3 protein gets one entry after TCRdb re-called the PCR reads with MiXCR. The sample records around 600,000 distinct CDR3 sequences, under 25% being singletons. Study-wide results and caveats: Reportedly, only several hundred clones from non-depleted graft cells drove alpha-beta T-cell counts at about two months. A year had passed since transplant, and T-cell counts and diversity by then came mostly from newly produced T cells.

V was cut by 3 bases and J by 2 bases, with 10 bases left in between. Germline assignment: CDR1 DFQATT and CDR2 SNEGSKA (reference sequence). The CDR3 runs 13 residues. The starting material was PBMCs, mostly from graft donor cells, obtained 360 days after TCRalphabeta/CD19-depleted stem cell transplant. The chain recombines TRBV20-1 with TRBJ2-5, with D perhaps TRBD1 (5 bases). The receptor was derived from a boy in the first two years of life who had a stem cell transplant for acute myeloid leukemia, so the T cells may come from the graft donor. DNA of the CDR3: TGCAGTGCTAGTTGGCAGGGACAAGAGACCCAGTACTTC. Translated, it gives CSASWQGQETQYF.